The 11 T cell receptor beta chains in this list originate from one sample, sequenced in a study of T cell changes during pregnancy in multiple sclerosis. TCRdb's table, derived via immunoSEQ multiplex PCR, lists solely in-frame clones and lacks some. This table has 65,000 to 90,000 clones, about 93% appearing once. This sample comprised CD4+ T cells from peripheral blood mononuclear cells, obtained after pregnancy. These receptors all come from a female donor with multiple sclerosis, enrolled in a pregnancy study.

This sequence joins TRBV7-9 and TRBJ1-1; D possibly corresponds to TRBD1 (6 bases). V lost 6 bases to trimming and J lost 6 bases, with 11 bases between them. Germline-derived CDR1 and CDR2 are SEHNR and FQNEAQ (reference sequence). The CDR3 length is 12 residues. CDR3 sequence (DNA): TGTGCCAGCAGTCGGGACATCGCTGAAGCTTTCTTT. Protein: CASSRDIAEAFF. Full variable domain (rest looked up from reference TRBV7-9 and TRBJ1-1): DTGVSQNPRHKITKRGQNVTFRCDPISEHNRLYWYRQTLGQGPEFLTYFQNEAQLEKSRLLSDRFSAERPKGSFSTLEIQRTEQGDSAMYLCASSRDIAEAFFGQGTRLTVV.

The chain combines TRBV30 with TRBJ2-6, with D possibly matching TRBD2 (5 bases). The length of the CDR3 is 13 residues. Germline CDR1 reads GTSNPN; CDR2 reads SVGIG (reference sequence). The V end lost 2 bases, the J end lost 3 bases, and 5 bases lay between the germline ends. CDR3 sequence (DNA): TGTGCCTGGAGTACTAGTGGGGCCAACGTCCTGACTTTC. This translates into CAWSTSGANVLTF. Supplemented by reference TRBV30 and TRBJ2-6, the full variable domain reads SQTIHQWPATLVQPVGSPLSLECTVEGTSNPNLYWYRQAAGRGLQLLFYSVGIGQISSEVPQNLSASRPQDRQFILSSKKLLLSDSGFYLCAWSTSGANVLTFGAGSRLTVL.

Notes on this clone: Germline is not matched at one junction end, which may reflect a read error. The sample carries other DNA sequences with the same CDR3. The genes are TRBV5-6 and TRBJ1-3; D gene unclear. The CDR3 contains 15 residues. Germline assignment: CDR1 SGHDT and CDR2 YYEEEE. The CDR3 DNA sequence: TGTGCCAGCAGCTTGGTAGGCAGGTCTGGAAACACCATATACTTT. Amino acids: CASSLVGRSGNTIYF.

Of note for this clone: This sequence may be a read error, since a much larger clone differs from it by one base. This chain connects TRBV10-3 to TRBJ2-3; no clear D gene. The J call may be faulty, since TRBJ1-5 better matches the DNA end. The V gene's germline CDR1 is ENHRY and CDR2 SYGVKD. This CDR3 region has 16 residues. The CDR3 nucleotides read TGTGCCATCACCTCGACTAGCGGGAGTCCCGCAGATACGCAGCATTTT. Protein sequence: CAITSTSGSPADTQHF.

The chain recombines TRBV6-5 with TRBJ2-3, with D maybe TRBD2 (5 bases). Germline assignment: CDR1 MNHEY and CDR2 SVGAGI. The CDR3 is 13 amino acids. Trimming took off 3 bases at V and 6 bases at J, with 10 bases between the two ends. The CDR3 coding sequence is TGTGCCAGCAGTTATGATAGGAGGGATACGCAGTATTTT. Encoded protein: CASSYDRRDTQYF.

This clone was recorded only once. This chain connects TRBV7-8 to TRBJ1-5, with a possible D match to TRBD1 (6 bases). V dropped 7 bases and J dropped 4 bases, with 14 bases sitting between them. The germline V gene encodes CDR1 SGHVS and CDR2 FQNEAQ. The CDR3 contains 14 residues. CDR3 nucleotides: TGTGCCAGCACCTCCCGGGACACGAATCAGCCCCAGCATTTT. This translates into CASTSRDTNQPQHF.

The gene calls are TRBV10-2 and TRBJ2-3; 9 bases align to TRBD2. V dropped 8 bases and J dropped 3; count of bases not matched to a gene: 12. The CDR3 runs to 16 residues. CDR1 and CDR2 (germline): WSHSY, SAAADI. CDR3 DNA: TGCGCCAGCGGGGAGGGGAGCGGGAGGTCGACAGATACGCAGTATTTT. Protein: CASGEGSGRSTDTQYF.

The sample holds one count of this clone. The V call is TRBV4-1, the J call TRBJ1-1; tentatively, D is TRBD1 (6 bases). The V end was cut by 2 bases, the J end by 5 bases, with 15 bases between. Germline V gene data show CDR1 as MGHRA and CDR2 as YSYEKL. The length of the CDR3 is 15 residues. Here the CDR3 DNA reads TGCGCCAGCAGCCAACCCCCTTGGGGGCTAACTGAAGCTTTCTTT. Protein product: CASSQPPWGLTEAFF.

The chain couples TRBV15 to TRBJ2-7; 7 bases match TRBD2. Germline assignment: CDR1 LNHNV and CDR2 YYDKDF (reference sequence). The ends lost 0 bases at V and 5 bases at J; junction bases unmatched: 7. The CDR3 has 15 residues. CDR3 nucleotides: TGTGCCACCAGCAGAGACCCTCGACTAGCCCACGAGCAGTACTTC. This sequence encodes CATSRDPRLAHEQYF.

V and J are TRBV11-1 and TRBJ1-6; D is perhaps TRBD1 (5 bases). The CDR3 spans 14 residues. Between the trimmed V and J ends, which lost 5 bases and 8 bases, there was a span of 13 bases. The germline V gene encodes CDR1 SGHAT and CDR2 FQDESV (reference sequence). The CDR3 DNA sequence: TGTGCCAGCAGCCTTACAGGACGGGATTCACCCCTCCACTTT. This encodes CASSLTGRDSPLHF.

The rearrangement uses TRBV30 and TRBJ2-5; D is possibly TRBD2 (5 bases). V lost 3 bases to trimming and J lost 4 bases, with 12 bases between them. Germline V gives CDR1 GTSNPN, CDR2 SVGIG (reference sequence). There are 13 residues in the CDR3. The CDR3 sequence: CAWRNRGVETQYF. CDR3 sequence (DNA): TGTGCCTGGAGAAACCGGGGTGTAGAGACCCAGTACTTC.